What follows describes a single T cell receptor beta chain. Germline assignment: CDR1 LGHDT and CDR2 YNNKEL (reference sequence). V was cut by 0 bases and J by 6 bases, with 9 bases left in between. The CDR3 totals 14 residues. Some clones are missing from TCRdb's copy, which holds only in-frame ones; the method was immunoSEQ multiplex PCR. The data show tens of thousands of clones, approximately 90% seen once. These data belong to a study of control samples from healthy donors and cancer patients. V gene TRBV3-1 (or the pseudogene TRBV3-2) combines with J gene TRBJ2-1; no definite D call. Sequencing was carried out using PBMCs. The origin of this receptor is a man aged 55 to 70 with colorectal cancer. Here the CDR3 reads CASSQEDSSNEQFF. The CDR3 nucleotides are TGTGCCAGCAGCCAAGAAGACTCTTCCAATGAGCAGTTCTTC.